This TCR beta chain was sequenced during a study of T-cell reconstitution after alpha-beta-depleted transplantation in children (dated by TCRdb to between 2015 and 2016). About the study as a whole: Using TCR repertoire profiling, the study followed T-cell immune reconstitution in a quantitative way in children after TCRalphabeta/CD19-depleted allogeneic hematopoietic cell transplantation.

The CDR3 runs 13 amino acids, cysteine and phenylalanine included. The only DNA kept is the CDR3, 39 bases in frame from the first base. CDR1 and CDR2 are read off the germline V gene (reference sequence) as MNHNY and SVGAGI. Deletion took 6 bases off V and 3 bases off J, with a span of 12 bases between the germline ends. For this clonotype: It has no known antigen specificity. Base quality data are lacking; no much larger clone is found one base away.

Library preparation was by PCR. Data came from an Illumina HiSeq 2500. TCR library preparation used molecular barcoding, with unique molecular identifiers applied to normalize quantification of the TCRbeta repertoire. TCRdb reworked the public reads: Q25 trimming with fastp, MiXCR clone assembly, productive beta chains retained. CDR3 protein duplicates are merged, each entry listing the most common genes and DNA. The sample table shows over 550,000 distinct CDR3 sequences, and roughly a tenth are seen once. The ten biggest clones cover about 4.2% of the sample. The rearranged segments are TRBV6-6 and TRBJ2-7; D gene: possibly TRBD2, on 6 matching bases. The starting material was PBMCs from the stem cell graft donor, obtained from the stem cell graft. The sequence was collected from a human donor who donated a stem cell graft to a child with acute myeloid leukemia. In nucleotide form, the sequence is TGTGCCAGCAGCCGAGGACTATTCTACGAGCAGTACTTC. It codes for CASSRGLFYEQYF.